This T cell receptor beta chain is from a study of metastatic and nonmetastatic thyroid tumors. To note about this clone: Just one base apart from a much larger clone, this may be a read error.

No patient had received any treatment before thyroid surgery. This CDR3 contains 14 residues. Germline CDR1 and CDR2: DFQATT and SNEGSKA (reference sequence). TCRdb re-analyzed the PCR reads using MiXCR. The table lists under 95,000 clones, more than 9.5% of them singletons, with 10% to 12% in the top ten. What was sequenced was blood. The receptor comes from a female donor with papillary thyroid cancer or a benign thyroid nodule (not recorded which). Some clones in this sample may be carry-over from other donors' samples. The V call is TRBV20-1, the J call TRBJ2-7, with 7 bases lining up with TRBD2. CDR3 bases: TGCGGTGCTAGAGAGGAGGGAGGGCCTCAAGAGCAGTACTTC. It is translated as CGAREEGGPQEQYF.